This record concerns one T cell receptor beta chain sequence. This clonotype was seen a handful of times. No cognate antigen has been identified for it. The record has no base qualities; no much larger clone is one base away. CDR1 and CDR2 are read off the germline V gene (reference sequence) as DFQATT and SNEGSKA. Trimming leaves V shorter by 6 bases and J shorter by 3 bases, with the junction holding 10 bases beyond the gene matches. The CDR3 measures 14 amino acids from cysteine to phenylalanine. Just the 42-base CDR3 DNA is kept, in frame starting at base 1. This sample stems from a study of molecular identifiers for immune sequencing clone quantification (dated 2018 in TCRdb). Looking at the study overall: In a replicate experiment, RNA from 20,000 or 100,000 naive CD8 T cells was split into five aliquots, four of which were sequenced. This methods study used CD8 T cells to benchmark TCR RNA copy counting and molecular-identifier clustering-based TCR repertoire sequencing (MIDCIRS). The research as a whole found: When barcode sub-clustering was left out, chimeric consensus sequences inflated TCR diversity, with chimeras reaching as high as 47%. Clones above 20 RNA copies held over 98% of molecules in CMV-specific effector cells but under 1% in naive cells. Modeling gave about three recovered TCR RNA copies per cell versus approximately 11 by digital PCR, implying around 31% capture efficiency. Identical TCR molecules sharing a barcode could cause highly expanded clone sizes to be underestimated. Spiked-in Jurkat TCR RNA (roughly 10 copies' worth), which is not part of the donor repertoire, was contained in the naive libraries. Spiked-in Jurkat TCR RNA equal to a single cell's worth was reported to be detectable even within 1,100,000 naive CD8 T cells.

Libraries were constructed by PCR. This sample was sequenced with an Illumina HiSeq 4000. Bulk TCR libraries were prepared as previously described, using TCR primers listed in Table S5. Purification of total RNA was performed with the Qiagen AllPrep DNA/RNA kit. Before analysis, reads from multiple sequencing runs of one library were combined. The source study handled its data this way. Only reads with exact TCR constant sequence were kept, trimmed to 150 nt, and grouped by their 12-nt molecular barcodes. Reads within each barcode group were sub-clustered using a 15% Levenshtein threshold, and quality-weighted consensus sequences were constructed for each RNA molecule. Non-functional sequences were excluded, and lower-count sequences lying one edit away from another sequence were also excluded. Based on fitting two negative binomial distributions, any barcode sub-cluster with under 20% of the maximum read count was discarded. TCRdb redid the processing of the public reads, applying fastp at Q25 and MiXCR, and retained in-frame beta chains. Duplicate CDR3 protein sequences are folded into a single record with the most common DNA and genes. The V and J calls follow TCRdb's processing rather than the paper's. This sample lists some 320,000 distinct CDR3 sequences; about 20% were detected once. The ten biggest clones cover under 0.95% of the sample.

Libraries of naive CD8 T cells were built from about 20,000 to 1,000,000 sorted cells, with 10%, 30% or 50% of the purified RNA used. On a BD FACSAria II, naive CD8 T cells were FACS-sorted as CD8+CD4-CCR7+CD45RA+ and collected into RLT Plus buffer. To test detection sensitivity, Jurkat RNA equal to around nine TCR copies was added to samples of about 20,000-1,100,000 naive CD8 T cells. Enrichment of CD8 T cells was done with RosetteSep CD8+ T Cell Enrichment Cocktail plus Ficoll-Paque, and ACK red cell lysis came afterward. The chain is made from TRBV20-1 and TRBJ2-7; TRBD1 matches 8 bases in the middle. The TCR sequence derives from a human donor in good health. Some libraries in this study had Jurkat cell RNA spiked in. The sample comprised naive CD8+ T cells from blood, with Jurkat cell RNA spiked in. What the cell subset or site label conveys for this sample: FACS-sorted CD8+CD4-CCR7+CD45RA+ naive T cells. The CDR3 protein is CSASGQGPFYEQYF. The DNA sequence is given as TGCAGTGCCAGTGGACAGGGTCCCTTCTACGAGCAGTACTTC.